What follows is one T cell receptor (beta chain) and its context. Sequencing used immunoSEQ multiplex PCR; TCRdb keeps in-frame clones, though not all of them. The repertoire holds about 2.4 million clones, with 93% as singletons. This sample is drawn from a study of shared clonotypes between healthy human individuals. CDR1 is MNHEY, CDR2 SVGAGI, per germline. The CDR3 is made up of 11 amino acids. V dropped 10 bases and J dropped 7 bases, with 11 bases sitting between them. This clonotype originated in a man aged 18 to 29 in good health. Some clones in this sample may be carry-over from other donors' samples. The J gene is TRBJ2-1, the V gene TRBV6-5; tentative D call: TRBD2 (5 bases). The sequenced sample consisted of naive CD4+ T cells from PBMCs. Described subset: CD45RA+ positively selected. CDR3 sequence: CATAGGNEQFF. The CDR3 DNA follows: TGTGCCACCGCGGGTGGGAATGAGCAGTTCTTC.